This T cell receptor (beta chain) was documented in a study of beta chain features in type 1 diabetes. Findings and caveats of the study: A moderate, significant TCRB CDR3 shortening appeared in type 1 diabetes across four CD4+ subsets. It was among patients, rather than healthy donors, that naive, central memory and Treg TCRB repertoires appeared more similar.

The germline V and J ends were trimmed by 5 bases and 1 base, with 11 bases remaining between them. The CDR3 contains 15 residues. The germline V gene encodes CDR1 SEHNR and CDR2 FQNEAQ (reference sequence). One heparinised draw of blood, averaging roughly 120 mL, came from each donor. With regard to this clone: Its antigen is unidentified.

Expressed TCRB transcripts were sequenced, since all the RNA that had been isolated was reverse transcribed. Some clones are missing from TCRdb's copy, which holds only in-frame ones; the method was immunoSEQ multiplex PCR. The data show approximately 150,000 clones, with about 13% seen just once and less than 1.5% held by the top ten. Specimen: central memory CD4+ T cells from blood. This sequence joins TRBV7-9 and TRBJ2-2; D might be TRBD1 (5 bases). The clonotype was recovered from a man between 18 and 29 years old with type 1 diabetes. As DNA, the CDR3 is TGTGCCAGCAGCCAAGGGGCAGGGAACACCGGGGAGCTGTTTTTT. Protein product: CASSQGAGNTGELFF.